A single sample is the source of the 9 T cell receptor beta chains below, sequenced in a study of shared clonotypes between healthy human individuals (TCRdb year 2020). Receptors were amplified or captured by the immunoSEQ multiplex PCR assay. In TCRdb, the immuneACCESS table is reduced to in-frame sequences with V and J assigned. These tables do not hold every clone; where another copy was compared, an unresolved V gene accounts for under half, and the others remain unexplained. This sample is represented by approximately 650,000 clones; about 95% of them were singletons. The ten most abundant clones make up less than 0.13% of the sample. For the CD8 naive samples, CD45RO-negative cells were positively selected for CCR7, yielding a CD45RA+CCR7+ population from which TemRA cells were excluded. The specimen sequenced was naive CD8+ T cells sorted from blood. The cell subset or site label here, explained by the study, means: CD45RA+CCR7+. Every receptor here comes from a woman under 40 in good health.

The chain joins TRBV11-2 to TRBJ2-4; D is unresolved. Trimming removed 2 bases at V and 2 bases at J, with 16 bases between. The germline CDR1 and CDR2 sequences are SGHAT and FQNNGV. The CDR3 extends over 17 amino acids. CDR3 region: CASSLIHPDRPKNIQYF. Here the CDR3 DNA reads TGTGCCAGCAGCTTAATCCATCCGGACCGTCCCAAAAACATTCAGTACTTC.

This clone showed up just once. As DNA, the CDR3 is TGTGCCACCAGGGATTCTGGAAACACCATATATTTT. It yields the protein CATRDSGNTIYF. The chain uses TRBV6-1 and TRBJ1-3; D perhaps matches TRBD1 (5 bases). The CDR3 spans 12 residues. Looked up from germline, CDR1 is MNHNS and CDR2 is SASEGT. Trimming shortened V by 10 bases and J by 1 base, and 8 bases separated the two germline ends.

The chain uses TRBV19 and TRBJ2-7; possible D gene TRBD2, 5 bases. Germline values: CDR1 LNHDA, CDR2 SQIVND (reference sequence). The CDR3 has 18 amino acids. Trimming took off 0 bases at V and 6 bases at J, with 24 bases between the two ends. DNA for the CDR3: TGTGCCAGTAGTATAGAAGCCTTCGGGGTTAGCTGGGTCGGCGAGCAGTACTTC. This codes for CASSIEAFGVSWVGEQYF.

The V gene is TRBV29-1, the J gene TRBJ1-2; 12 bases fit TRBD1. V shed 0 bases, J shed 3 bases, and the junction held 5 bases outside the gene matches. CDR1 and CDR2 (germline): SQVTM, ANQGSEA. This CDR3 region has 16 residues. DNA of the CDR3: TGCAGCGTTGAAGATCCGGGACAGGGGGCTTACTATGGCTACACCTTC. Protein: CSVEDPGQGAYYGYTF.

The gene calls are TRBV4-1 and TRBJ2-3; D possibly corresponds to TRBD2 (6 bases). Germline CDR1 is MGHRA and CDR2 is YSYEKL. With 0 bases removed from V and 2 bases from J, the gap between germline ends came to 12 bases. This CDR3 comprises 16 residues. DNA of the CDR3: TGCGCCAGCAGCCAAGATATGGCGGGATTCACAGATACGCAGTATTTT. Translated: CASSQDMAGFTDTQYF.

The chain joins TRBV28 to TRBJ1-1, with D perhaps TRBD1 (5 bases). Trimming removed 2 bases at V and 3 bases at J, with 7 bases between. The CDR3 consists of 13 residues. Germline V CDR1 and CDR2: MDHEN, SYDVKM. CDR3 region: CASSLETDTEAFF. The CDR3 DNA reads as TGTGCCAGCAGTTTAGAGACAGACACTGAAGCTTTCTTT.

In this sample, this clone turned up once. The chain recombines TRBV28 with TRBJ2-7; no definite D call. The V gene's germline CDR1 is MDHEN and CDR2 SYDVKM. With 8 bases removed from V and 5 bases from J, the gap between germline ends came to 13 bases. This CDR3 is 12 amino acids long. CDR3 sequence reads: CASGEEIDEQYF. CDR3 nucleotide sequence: TGTGCCAGCGGCGAGGAGATCGACGAGCAGTACTTC.

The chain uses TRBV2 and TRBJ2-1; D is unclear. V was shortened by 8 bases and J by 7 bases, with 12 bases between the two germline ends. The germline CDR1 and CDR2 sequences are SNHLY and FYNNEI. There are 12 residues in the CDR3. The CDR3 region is CASRLEGNEQFF. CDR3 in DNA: TGTGCCAGCCGGCTAGAAGGGAATGAGCAGTTCTTC.

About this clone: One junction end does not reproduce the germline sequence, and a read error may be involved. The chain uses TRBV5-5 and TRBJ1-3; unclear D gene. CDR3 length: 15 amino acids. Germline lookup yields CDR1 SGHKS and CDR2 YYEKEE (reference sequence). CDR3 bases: TGTGCCAGCAGCTTGGTCGGTAGGGTTGGAGACACCATATATTTT. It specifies CASSLVGRVGDTIYF.